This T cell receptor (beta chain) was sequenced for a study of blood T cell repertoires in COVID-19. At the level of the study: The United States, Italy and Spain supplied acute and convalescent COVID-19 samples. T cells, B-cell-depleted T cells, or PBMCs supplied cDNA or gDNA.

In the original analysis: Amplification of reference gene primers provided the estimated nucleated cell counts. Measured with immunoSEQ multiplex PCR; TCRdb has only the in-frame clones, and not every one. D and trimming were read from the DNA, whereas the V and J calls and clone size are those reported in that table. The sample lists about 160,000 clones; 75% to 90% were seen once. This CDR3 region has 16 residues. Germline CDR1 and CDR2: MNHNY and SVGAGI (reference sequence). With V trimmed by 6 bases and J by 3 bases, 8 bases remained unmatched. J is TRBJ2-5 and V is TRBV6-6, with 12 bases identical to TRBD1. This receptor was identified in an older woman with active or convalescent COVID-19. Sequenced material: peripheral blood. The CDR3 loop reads CASREWGTGGEETQYF. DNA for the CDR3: TGTGCCAGCAGGGAGTGGGGGACAGGGGGCGAAGAGACCCAGTACTTC.